This TCR beta chain was sequenced for a study of neurological immune-mediated disorders. The sample holds many counts of this clonotype. V was clipped by 4 bases and J by 8 bases, with 6 bases between them. Germline-derived CDR1 and CDR2 are MDHEN and SYDVKM. The CDR3 is 11 amino acids. The making of cDNA relied on 5'RACE with 10-nucleotide random UMIs. MiXCR, run by TCRdb on the 5' RACE reads, gives a single entry per CDR3 protein. The sample lists approximately 82,000 distinct CDR3 sequences; about 13% were seen once. The time point is: longitudinal time-point 2. For the unsorted libraries, 2 million PBMCs stored at -80 C served as input.

This sequence originates from a female donor with HTLV-1-associated myelopathy (HAM/TSP). The source material was PBMCs. V usage is TRBV28 and J usage is TRBJ2-1; D is unclear. The CDR3 bases are TGTGCCAGCAGTTCCAGAGATGAGCAGTTCTTC. Its protein product is CASSSRDEQFF.